This T cell receptor (beta chain) was profiled in a study of neurological immune-mediated disorders (dated by TCRdb to about 2019). Regarding the study in general: The study compared peripheral blood TCR-beta repertoires of HTLV-I-associated myelopathy (HAM/TSP) patients, multiple sclerosis patients and healthy controls using UMI-based sequencing. The 106 TCR-beta libraries covered PBMC samples along with longitudinal samples, technical triplicates, and paired sorted CD4+ and CD8+ T-cell subsets. Each longitudinal HAM/TSP and healthy donor was sampled at 3 time-points spaced at roughly 3-40 month intervals. The cohort included 60 to 75 subjects: approximately 14 with HAM/TSP, approximately 35 with multiple sclerosis, and approximately 20 healthy controls. The study at large found these results: Across subjects, expanded clones never shared an identical CDR3 amino acid sequence, which suggests that the TCR-beta repertoires in every group were private. TCR clonal expansion was greatest in HAM/TSP patients and smallest in MS patients, who ranked below even healthy controls.

Explained via the paper, the time point label denotes: longitudinal time-point 2. The healthy controls were volunteers from blood banks in Maryland, USA. For unsorted PBMC libraries, 2 million PBMCs were used after storage in RNAlater at -80 degrees C until RNA extraction. PBMCs were separated from peripheral blood using Ficoll-Hypaque density gradient centrifugation and then cryopreserved in liquid nitrogen. The CDR3, from cysteine to phenylalanine, totals 18 residues. Only CDR3 DNA is held: 54 bases, read in frame from base 1. The germline V gene encodes CDR1 SGDLS and CDR2 YYNGEE. V is trimmed back by 2 bases and J by 4 bases, and the junction contains 17 bases that no gene match accounts for. cDNA was synthesized by template-switch 5'RACE using a primer with a 10-nucleotide random unique molecular identifier that tagged each TCR transcript. Over 180 million TCR-beta sequences, covering 15-18 subjects, were produced in each sequencing run. Total RNA was extracted with the RNeasy kit. The KAPA Real-time Library Amplification kit was used to amplify TCR-beta VDJ regions with primers targeting the TCR constant region and the 5'RACE anchor. A first PCR added sample indexes and Illumina adaptors, and a second PCR then raised library yield. The roughly 650 bp TCR product was size-selected on a 2% E-gel SizeSelection system after Ampure bead purification. Before pooling, library quality was checked on a Bioanalyzer, concentration was measured with Qubit, and libraries were quantified with the Kapa Library Quantification kit. An Illumina HiSeq 2500 was used to sequence the libraries paired-end at 2 x 150 bp. To increase sequence diversity, 25-30% phiX was spiked into each library pool. The paper's data handling went like this. Quality-filtered reads were processed with the UMI-based MiGEC pipeline, which removed over 80% of raw TCR sequences during error correction. VDJ genes were aligned to IMGT germline references, and clonotypes were defined by unique CDR3 amino acid sequence plus V-J genes. VDJtools evaluated clonal expansion, Shannon diversity and CDR3 relatedness (CalcPairwiseDistances, ClusterSamples); CLCbio workbench built phylogenetic trees. Using coefficient-of-variation modelling across technical triplicates, the study counted a clone as expanded if it had at least 8 unique UMIs. TCRdb ran its own pipeline on the public reads, namely fastp trimming at Q25 and MiXCR clone calling, and kept in-frame beta chains. Rows matching on CDR3 protein sequence are summarized as one entry with the most common DNA and genes. The V and J calls here are based on TCRdb, not the publication. The table for this sample lists fewer than 40,000 distinct CDR3 sequences; roughly an eighth of them were counted only once. The ten largest account for under 2.5% of the sample.

This clonotype showed up many times. There is no known antigen for this receptor. One base away there is no much larger clone; base qualities are not given. Sequencing input: PBMCs. The rearrangement joined TRBV9 to TRBJ1-1; TRBD1 agrees with 7 junctional bases. The sequence came from a woman in her 40s in good health. In nucleotides, the sequence is TGTGCCAGCAGCGTCGATGTGAGGGGGCAGGGAGGCGGCACTGAAGCTTTCTTT. Its coded protein is CASSVDVRGQGGGTEAFF.